This TCR beta chain derives from a study of metastatic and nonmetastatic thyroid tumors. For the study at large: It was across blood and tumor or nodule tissue from malignant and benign thyroid patients that repertoires were compared. Findings and limits, study-wide: The reported finding was significantly higher TCR beta diversity in malignant thyroid tumors relative to benign nodules, in blood and tumor.

As handled by the study authors: Construction of a distant-metastasis classifier for papillary thyroid cancer relied on CDR3 differences across clinicopathological groups. With MiXCR, TCRdb reprocessed the PCR reads. The V and J calls, along with clone size, are taken from TCRdb and not from the paper's own processing. The data show about 40,000 clones, about 16% seen once. V trimming: 0 bases; J trimming: 0 bases; junction bases outside the gene matches: 4. CDR1 and CDR2 (germline): MNHEY, SVGAGI. This CDR3 has 18 amino acids. This clone occurred a few times. Its antigen is still unknown. No patient received treatment before thyroid surgery.

Sequencing was performed on blood. This sequence originates from a female donor with papillary thyroid cancer or a benign thyroid nodule (not recorded which). Some clones in this sample may be carry-over from other donors' samples. V and J are TRBV6-5 and TRBJ2-3; TRBD2 aligns across 12 bases. The chain's CDR3 is CASSYSLAGGPSTDTQYF. In DNA, the CDR3 is TGTGCCAGCAGTTACTCCCTAGCGGGAGGGCCTAGCACAGATACGCAGTATTTT.